Each of the 26 T cell receptor beta chains below was sequenced from the same sample in a study of blood T cell repertoires in COVID-19. Libraries were prepared by immunoSEQ multiplex PCR; TCRdb keeps only in-frame clonotypes and omits some of them. The repertoire consists of 250,000 to 300,000 clones, with about nine tenths occurring once and the leading ten covering 1.9%. Sample: PBMCs or T cells enriched from blood (not recorded which). The receptors stem from a woman aged 55 to 70 who had recovered from COVID-19.

The chain carries TRBV24-1 and TRBJ2-1; weak D call: TRBD1 (7 bases). Per the germline V gene, CDR1 is KGHDR and CDR2 is SFDVKD. This CDR3 has 13 residues. The V end lost 9 bases, the J end lost 5 bases, and 13 bases lay between the germline ends. DNA for the CDR3: TGTGCCACCGAGCCCAGGGGGGACAATGAGCAGTTCTTC. Its translation is CATEPRGDNEQFF.

This clone was detected only a few times. The chain has TRBV5-1 and TRBJ2-5, with D tentatively TRBD2 (7 bases). The V end was cut by 4 bases, the J end by 0 bases, with 13 bases between. Per germline, CDR1 SGHRS and CDR2 YFSETQ. The CDR3 contains 15 residues. The CDR3 is CASSSGTIDQETQYF. CDR3 sequence (DNA): TGCGCCAGCAGCAGCGGGACAATTGACCAAGAGACCCAGTACTTC.

The rearrangement links TRBV9 to TRBJ1-3; 8 positions agree with TRBD1. With 3 bases clipped from V and 4 bases from J, the junction kept 3 bases outside the gene matches. The CDR3 is made up of 14 amino acids. The germline CDR1 and CDR2 sequences are SGDLS and YYNGEE. CDR3 residues: CASSDRGFGNTIYF. The CDR3 DNA follows: TGTGCCAGCAGCGACAGGGGGTTCGGAAACACCATATATTTT.

The V and J genes are TRBV30 and TRBJ2-1; 8 nucleotides match TRBD2. The germline CDR1 and CDR2 sequences are GTSNPN and SVGIG (reference sequence). The V and J ends lost 7 bases and 8 bases, in that order; junction bases with no gene match: 10. The CDR3 length is 13 residues. CDR3 nucleotides: TGTGCCTCCCGCAAAGCGGGAGTAGATGAGCAGTTCTTC. This gives the protein CASRKAGVDEQFF.

This sequence joins TRBV24-1 and TRBJ1-1; no clear D gene. V lost 2 bases and J lost 2, with 8 bases in between. CDR1 KGHDR and CDR2 SFDVKD come from the germline V gene. CDR3 size: 14 residues. In nucleotides, the CDR3 is TGTGCCACCAGTGATTACCCGAGAAACACTGAAGCTTTCTTT. Amino acids: CATSDYPRNTEAFF.

CDR3 nucleotides: TGTGCCAGCAGCTTCCTAGATCGTGAGCAGTTCTTC. Amino acids: CASSFLDREQFF. J is TRBJ2-1 and V is TRBV7-9; D uncertain. Trimming took 3 bases from V and 9 from J, leaving 9 bases between them. CDR1 and CDR2 (germline): SEHNR, FQNEAQ (reference sequence). The CDR3 runs to 12 residues.

This clone was counted once. V usage is TRBV4-1 and J usage is TRBJ2-1; no clear D. Germline loops: CDR1 MGHRA, CDR2 YSYEKL. Trimming stripped 4 bases from V and 8 bases from J, with 15 bases between. The CDR3 spans 14 residues. The DNA for the CDR3 is TGCGCCAGCAGCCTCCGACTGGCGTGGGATGAGCAGTTCTTC. It translates to CASSLRLAWDEQFF.

The chain is built from TRBV18 and TRBJ1-3, with no clear D. V was clipped by 3 bases and J by 0 bases, with 12 bases between them. Germline loops: CDR1 KGHSH, CDR2 LQKENI. The CDR3 consists of 16 residues. The CDR3 DNA follows: TGTGCCAGCTCACCTTATGGTCCAGACTCTGGAAACACCATATATTTT. This translates into CASSPYGPDSGNTIYF.

This chain joins TRBV19 and TRBJ1-1; 7 bases are shared with TRBD1. Germline trimming cut 6 bases from V and 5 bases from J; bases unmatched to any gene: 9. The CDR3 extends over 14 amino acids. The germline V gene encodes CDR1 LNHDA and CDR2 SQIVND (reference sequence). The CDR3 sequence: CASSRGGAGTEAFF. CDR3 in DNA: TGTGCCAGTAGCCGAGGGGGCGCGGGGACTGAAGCTTTCTTT.

This clone showed up just a few times. The chain has TRBV5-5 and TRBJ1-5; 11 bases fit TRBD1. Germline CDR1 and CDR2: SGHKS and YYEKEE (reference sequence). Trimming at V came to 4 bases and at J to 6 bases, leaving 3 bases not matched to a gene. The CDR3 totals 14 residues. The CDR3 coding sequence is TGTGCCAGCAGCCGGACAGGGGGCCGTCAGCCCCAGCATTTT. It translates to CASSRTGGRQPQHF.

There are a few counts of this clone. This chain connects TRBV4-1 to TRBJ1-2; possibly TRBD1 for D (6 bases). This CDR3 spans 14 amino acids. V shed 2 bases and J shed 4 bases, with 11 bases lying between them. CDR1 MGHRA and CDR2 YSYEKL come from the germline V gene. This chain's CDR3 is CASSQSQGRYGYTF. Written as DNA, the CDR3 is TGCGCCAGCAGCCAATCTCAGGGGCGCTATGGCTACACCTTC.

The chain uses TRBV2 and TRBJ1-3; 7 bases agree with TRBD1. The germline V gene has CDR1 SNHLY and CDR2 FYNNEI. The CDR3 is made up of 14 amino acids. Trimming at V came to 6 bases and at J to 3 bases, leaving 5 bases not matched to a gene. The CDR3, as DNA: TGTGCCAGCAGGGGTACAGGGGATGGAAACACCATATATTTT. Protein product: CASRGTGDGNTIYF.

The V and J genes are TRBV6-5 and TRBJ2-7; D might be TRBD1 (5 bases). Germline V gives CDR1 MNHEY, CDR2 SVGAGI. Trimming took 8 bases from V and 3 from J, leaving 11 bases between them. CDR3 size: 12 residues. The CDR3 protein is CASQGLDYEQYF. The CDR3 nucleotides are TGTGCCAGCCAGGGATTGGACTACGAGCAGTACTTC.

This clone was picked up a small number of times. The V and J genes are TRBV7-2 and TRBJ1-1; TRBD1 might be the D (5 bases). The CDR3 consists of 15 residues. The V and J ends lost 5 bases and 4 bases respectively, with 17 bases between them. Looked up from germline, CDR1 is SGHTA and CDR2 is FQGNSA. CDR3 amino acids: CASSINTGWSTEAFF. In DNA, the CDR3 is TGTGCCAGCAGCATCAACACAGGTTGGAGCACTGAAGCTTTCTTT.

The V gene is TRBV19, the J gene TRBJ2-1, with 7 bases that match TRBD2. The germline V gene encodes CDR1 LNHDA and CDR2 SQIVND (reference sequence). The CDR3 totals 15 residues. J gave up 8 bases and V 3 bases, and 10 bases lay outside the gene matches. The DNA of the CDR3 is TGTGCCAGTAGTATTTCACTAGCGTTTTCCTATGAGCAGTTCTTC. This encodes CASSISLAFSYEQFF.

This clone has more than one count but fewer than ten. The chain recombines TRBV7-3 with TRBJ1-2; 7 nucleotides align to TRBD1. This CDR3 region has 13 residues. The ends lost 5 bases at V and 7 bases at J; junction bases unmatched: 7. Germline V gene lookup returns CDR1 SGHTA and CDR2 FQGTGA. The CDR3 DNA reads TGTGCCAGCAGCGACAGGGTAACGGGTGGCTACACCTTC. Its translation: CASSDRVTGGYTF. Complete variable domain (other parts from reference TRBV7-3 and TRBJ1-2): GAGVSQTPSNKVTEKGKYVELRCDPISGHTALYWYRQSLGQGPEFLIYFQGTGAADDSGLPNDRFFAVRPEGSVSTLKIQRTERGDSAVYLCASSDRVTGGYTFGSGTRLTVV.

The CDR3 is CASSQDYRELFF. The DNA of the CDR3 is TGTGCCAGCAGCCAAGATTACAGGGAGCTGTTTTTT. The chain recombines TRBV3-1 (or the pseudogene TRBV3-2) with TRBJ2-2; D not resolved. This CDR3 spans 12 amino acids. Trimming removed 0 bases from V and 9 bases from J, with 5 bases in between. Per the germline V gene, CDR1 is LGHDT and CDR2 is YNNKEL (reference sequence).

The rearrangement joins TRBV28 to TRBJ1-5; 9 bases fit TRBD1. CDR1 and CDR2 from the germline V gene are MDHEN and SYDVKM. The ends lost 3 bases at V and 9 bases at J; junction bases unmatched: 9. The CDR3 spans 15 residues. The CDR3 bases are TGTGCCAGCAGTTTCGCTGGGACAGGGCGTGGGCCCCAGCATTTT. Protein: CASSFAGTGRGPQHF.

In nucleotides, the CDR3 is TGTGCCAGCAGCGACCGGACAGCTACTAATGAAAAACTGTTTTTT. Protein: CASSDRTATNEKLFF. The rearrangement uses TRBV9 and TRBJ1-4; maybe TRBD1 (6 bases). The V and J ends lost 3 bases and 2 bases respectively, with 11 bases between them. The CDR3 spans 15 residues. Germline CDR1 reads SGDLS; CDR2 reads YYNGEE.

The chain links TRBV11-2 to TRBJ1-1, with a weak D call TRBD1 (5 bases). V was clipped by 4 bases and J by 5 bases, with 8 bases between them. The CDR3 totals 12 residues. The germline V gene encodes CDR1 SGHAT and CDR2 FQNNGV. CDR3 region: CASSSGFTEAFF. The CDR3 DNA reads TGTGCCAGCAGCTCAGGGTTTACTGAAGCTTTCTTT.

The rearrangement joins TRBV27 to TRBJ1-1, with D uncertain. The CDR3 contains 13 residues. Germline CDR1 reads MNHEY; CDR2 reads SMNVEV (reference sequence). The V end was cut by 3 bases, the J end by 6 bases, with 11 bases between. The CDR3 DNA reads as TGTGCCAGCAGTTTCTACGACAAGTCTGAAGCTTTCTTT. As protein: CASSFYDKSEAFF.

The rearrangement uses TRBV7-2 and TRBJ1-4, with 9 nucleotides matching TRBD1. Germline CDR1 is SGHTA and CDR2 is FQGNSA. The CDR3 spans 14 residues. Trimming removed 5 bases from V and 6 bases from J; junction bases left unmatched: 4. This chain's CDR3 is CASSHGTGHEKLFF. The CDR3 bases are TGTGCCAGCAGCCACGGGACAGGGCATGAAAAACTGTTTTTT.

The chain uses TRBV6-5 and TRBJ2-5; weak D call: TRBD2 (5 bases). The CDR3 has 13 residues. V was pared by 4 bases and J by 4 bases, with 10 bases between. Germline assignment: CDR1 MNHEY and CDR2 SVGAGI. The CDR3 DNA reads TGTGCCAGCAGTTTCCCGGGGTCAGAGACCCAGTACTTC. Its protein is CASSFPGSETQYF.

The rearrangement joins TRBV28 to TRBJ1-3, with 9 positions matching TRBD1. V dropped 5 bases and J dropped 8; count of bases not matched to a gene: 10. The CDR3 has 15 amino acids. Germline lookup yields CDR1 MDHEN and CDR2 SYDVKM. CDR3 nucleotide sequence: TGTGCCAGCAGTGCCCCCGGGACAGGGATGGACACCATATATTTT. Amino acid sequence: CASSAPGTGMDTIYF.

The chain has TRBV7-8 and TRBJ1-2, with 8 bases matching TRBD1. The CDR3 spans 12 residues. The trim removed 6 bases at V and 13 bases at J, leaving 10 bases unmatched. The V gene's germline CDR1 is SGHVS and CDR2 FQNEAQ. CDR3 region: CASSLDRASSTF. The CDR3 nucleotides read TGTGCCAGCAGTTTGGACAGGGCCTCTTCCACCTTC.

The rearrangement joins TRBV5-8 to TRBJ1-4, with D tentatively TRBD1 (5 bases). Looked up from germline, CDR1 is SGHTS and CDR2 is YDEGEE. V gave up 4 bases and J gave up 4 bases, with 17 bases separating them. CDR3 length equals 16 residues. The CDR3 loop reads CASSPGTGGFNEKLFF. The CDR3 coding sequence is TGTGCCAGCAGCCCCGGGACCGGGGGGTTTAATGAAAAACTGTTTTTT.